Below, one TCR beta chain is given with its context. This clonotype was observed at least ten times. Its antigen is unknown. No clone much larger than this one lies a single base away; base qualities are absent. This sample is drawn from a study of regulatory T cells in long-lasting Graves disease (dated by TCRdb to 2020 to 2022). Some background on the complete study: Persistent Graves' disease was defined as antithyroid drug treatment for over 5 years with persistently positive TSH receptor autoantibodies. This study used TCR sequencing and RNA sequencing of peripheral blood to compare persistent Graves' disease patients against newly diagnosed Graves' disease patients. The study was conducted in China and was registered as a clinical trial. A total of about 33 samples underwent TCR sequencing, from roughly 13 patients with persistent Graves' disease and approximately 20 patients with newly diagnosed Graves' disease. Antithyroid drugs had been taken for 10 to 13 years on average by persistent Graves' disease patients in the clinical cohort. The investigation overall reported the following: A larger number of public clonotypes was shared among persistent patients (approximately 3,000) than among newly diagnosed patients (roughly 970). Only the TCR beta chain was sequenced and analyzed. As a limitation, the authors acknowledged that the small sample size may reduce accuracy. Compared with newly diagnosed patients, persistent Graves' disease patients had lower TCR Shannon entropy and fewer highly expanded clones, which suggests clonal expansion. Because the primary lesion, thyroid tissue, could not be accessed, the study looked at peripheral blood alone. Persistent disease showed preferential use of TRBV28, TRBJ1-2 and TRBJ2-5, whereas newly diagnosed disease favored TRBV20-1 and TRBJ2-1.

Libraries were constructed by multiplex PCR. TCRdb shows the sequencer as Illumina HiSeq 4000. iRepertoire HTBI primers and Arm-PCR amplification of CDR3 regions were used to construct TCR beta libraries. PCR products were gel purified before sequencing. On the study's bioinformatics: Gene usage analysis of CDR3 amino acid clonotypes relied on the roughly 60 TRBV and over 13 TRBJ segments identified across samples. COPE and FqMerger were used to merge the filtered high-quality paired reads into contigs. BLAST was used to align contigs to the IMGT TRBV, TRBD and TRBJ reference genes, and CDR3 was defined following IMGT. Clonotypes above 0.1% frequency were classified as highly expanded clones. Shannon entropy was used to measure repertoire diversity, and the Gini coefficient was used to measure V-J evenness. Public clonotypes were defined as clonotypes shared by more than one individual. TCRdb reprocessing: public reads trimmed at Q25 with fastp, clones called with MiXCR, in-frame beta chains kept. Entries that share a CDR3 protein sequence are merged under the most common genes and DNA. The V and J calls, along with clone size, are taken from TCRdb and not from the paper's own processing. The sample table records more than 650,000 distinct CDR3 sequences; approximately 29% of these occur just once. About two fifths of the sample comes from the top ten.

V is cut back by 7 bases and J by 0 bases, with 15 bases in the junction unmatched. The germline V gene sets CDR1 to SNHLY and CDR2 to FYNNEI. From the cysteine up to the phenylalanine, the CDR3 has a length of 19 residues. Kept here is only the CDR3 DNA, which spans 57 bases and is read in frame from base 1. This specimen's time point label, per the study, means: persistent/refractory GD, antithyroid drugs over 5 years with positive TRAb. RNA was extracted from PBMCs in TRIzol for both TCR sequencing and RNA sequencing. The diagnosis of Graves' disease was made according to American Thyroid Association guidelines. Patients for the study were recruited at an endocrinology department in Xi'an, China. Each patient gave around 9.2 milliliters of peripheral blood, collected in an EDTA anticoagulant tube. Ficoll Paque Plus density gradient separation was used to isolate PBMCs, and no further T cell sorting was done. RNA quality was checked with an Agilent 2100 Bioanalyzer and agarose gel, and concentration with a NanoDrop 2000.

The sequence derives from a female donor with Graves disease. The sample here was peripheral blood mononuclear cells (PBMCs), taken when the disease was refractory, from a patient treated with antithyroid drugs. This receptor chain uses TRBV2 and TRBJ2-5, with TRBD2 identical over 12 junction bases. DNA sequence: TGTGCCAGCACTTGGGTCAGCATAACTAGCGGGAGGTACCAAGAGACCCAGTACTTC. This is translated as CASTWVSITSGRYQETQYF.